These T cell receptor beta chains were read from a single sample in a study of OX40 agonist ivuxolimab in advanced cancers. Only in-frame clones appear in the TCRdb table, and some are missing; sequencing was by immunoSEQ multiplex PCR. In the table there are roughly 54,000 clones, around 89% of which are singletons. This specimen consisted of CD4+ or CD8+ T cells sorted from blood, obtained in a trial of the OX40 agonist ivuxolimab. The receptors come from an adult with an advanced solid tumor such as melanoma, head and neck, liver or kidney cancer. Each CDR3 is given with its conserved first and last residue. A D gene is named only where the DNA matches it firmly.

J: TRBJ1-2; V: TRBV9; D: .; DNA: TGTGCCAGCAGCGTAGGACAGGACTATGGCTACACCTTC; CDR3: CASSVGQDYGYTF
J: TRBJ1-1; V: TRBV19; D: .; DNA: TGTGCCAGTAGTACCGTTGCTTGGGGGACCACTGAAGCTTTCTTT; CDR3: CASSTVAWGTTEAFF
J: TRBJ2-2; V: TRBV6-5; D: .; DNA: TGTGCCAGCAGTTTGAGGGGTGGGAACACCGGGGAGCTGTTTTTT; CDR3: CASSLRGGNTGELFF
J: TRBJ2-1; V: TRBV18; D: .; DNA: TGTGCCAGCTCACCACCATCGGGACGGGTCTACAATGAGCAGTTCTTC; CDR3: CASSPPSGRVYNEQFF
J: TRBJ1-1; V: TRBV11-2; D: .; DNA: TGTGCCAGCAGGAGTTGGAGCGTAAACACTGAAGCTTTCTTT; CDR3: CASRSWSVNTEAFF
J: TRBJ2-2; V: TRBV9; D: TRBD2; DNA: TGTGCCAGCAGCATCGAGCGGGAGACGAACACCGGGGAGCTGTTTTTT; CDR3: CASSIERETNTGELFF
J: TRBJ1-2; V: TRBV5-1; D: .; DNA: TGCGCCAGCAGCGGCGCCGGACAGTATGGCTACACCTTC; CDR3: CASSGAGQYGYTF
J: TRBJ1-4; V: TRBV30; D: .; DNA: TGTGCCTGGGGTAATGAAAAACTGTTTTTT; CDR3: CAWGNEKLFF
J: TRBJ1-1; V: TRBV30; D: TRBD1; DNA: TGTGCCTGGAGCACGCAGGACAGGGGGGAAGCTTTCTTT; CDR3: CAWSTQDRGEAFF
J: TRBJ2-2; V: TRBV13; D: TRBD2; DNA: TGTGCCAGCAGCCCGAAACTAGCGGGGAACACCGGGGAGCTGTTTTTT; CDR3: CASSPKLAGNTGELFF
J: TRBJ1-5; V: TRBV2; D: TRBD1; DNA: TGTGCCAGCAGCCAAGGCGGACAGGGAAGCAATCAGCCCCAGCATTTT; CDR3: CASSQGGQGSNQPQHF
J: TRBJ2-7; V: TRBV2; D: TRBD2; DNA: TGTGCCAGCAGTCTCACGCGGGGGGTCGCCGAGCAGTACTTC; CDR3: CASSLTRGVAEQYF
J: TRBJ2-3; V: TRBV10-3; D: TRBD2; DNA: TGTGCCATCAGTGATGGGATTAGCGGGAGGGCAGATACGCAGTATTTT; CDR3: CAISDGISGRADTQYF
J: TRBJ2-3; V: TRBV19; D: TRBD1; DNA: TGTGCCAGTAGTATTGGGGGACAGGTCACAGATACGCAGTATTTT; CDR3: CASSIGGQVTDTQYF
J: TRBJ1-3; V: TRBV9; D: .; DNA: TGTGCCAGCAGCTCATCGGACTGGCGAAACACCATATATTTT; CDR3: CASSSSDWRNTIYF
J: TRBJ1-2; V: TRBV10-3; D: .; DNA: TGTGCCATCAGTCGGGGAGGCCAGGGTGGCTACACCTTC; CDR3: CAISRGGQGGYTF
J: TRBJ1-1; V: TRBV6-1; D: .; DNA: TGTGCCAGCAGTGAAGCGCTCGGGGGAAACGCTGAAGCTTTCTTT; CDR3: CASSEALGGNAEAFF
J: TRBJ1-5; V: TRBV11-2; D: .; DNA: TGTGCCAGCAGCTCCGGGGCAGCTAATCAGCCCCAGCATTTT; CDR3: CASSSGAANQPQHF
J: TRBJ2-7; V: TRBV5-6; D: .; DNA: TGTGCCAGCAGCCCGTTGGGGGACCCTCGCTCCTACGAGCAGTACTTC; CDR3: CASSPLGDPRSYEQYF
J: TRBJ1-4; V: TRBV5-1; D: TRBD1; DNA: TGCGCCAGCAGCTTGGGGACAGGGGGTTTCCGTGAAAAACTGTTTTTT; CDR3: CASSLGTGGFREKLFF
J: TRBJ1-2; V: TRBV25-1; D: .; DNA: TGTGCCAGCTCCATAACGGGGGCCGGGTATGGCTACACCTTC; CDR3: CASSITGAGYGYTF
J: TRBJ2-5; V: TRBV29-1; D: TRBD1; DNA: TGCAGCGTGCGACCCGGGACAGTACAAGAGACCCAGTACTTC; CDR3: CSVRPGTVQETQYF
J: TRBJ1-4; V: TRBV19; D: TRBD1; DNA: TGTGCCAGTAGTACGCCTCCCGGGACAGGGCCTAATGAAAAACTGTTTTTT; CDR3: CASSTPPGTGPNEKLFF
J: TRBJ2-6; V: TRBV7-2; D: .; DNA: TGTGCCAGCAGCCGTGCGGGTTCCCGCTCTGGGGCCAACGTCCTGACTTTC; CDR3: CASSRAGSRSGANVLTF
J: TRBJ2-7; V: TRBV19; D: .; DNA: TGTGCCAGTAGTGCCGGCGCCTACGAGCAGTACTTC; CDR3: CASSAGAYEQYF
J: TRBJ2-1; V: TRBV28; D: .; DNA: TGTGCCAGCAGTTTATCAGGGGGGCCCTACAATGAGCAGTTCTTC; CDR3: CASSLSGGPYNEQFF
J: TRBJ1-5; V: TRBV19; D: .; DNA: TGTGCCAGTAGTATATCTGGTAGCAATCAGCCCCAGCATTTT; CDR3: CASSISGSNQPQHF
J: TRBJ2-7; V: TRBV6-5; D: TRBD1; DNA: TGTGCCAGCAGTCAACAGGGGGCACCCTACGAGCAGTACTTC; CDR3: CASSQQGAPYEQYF